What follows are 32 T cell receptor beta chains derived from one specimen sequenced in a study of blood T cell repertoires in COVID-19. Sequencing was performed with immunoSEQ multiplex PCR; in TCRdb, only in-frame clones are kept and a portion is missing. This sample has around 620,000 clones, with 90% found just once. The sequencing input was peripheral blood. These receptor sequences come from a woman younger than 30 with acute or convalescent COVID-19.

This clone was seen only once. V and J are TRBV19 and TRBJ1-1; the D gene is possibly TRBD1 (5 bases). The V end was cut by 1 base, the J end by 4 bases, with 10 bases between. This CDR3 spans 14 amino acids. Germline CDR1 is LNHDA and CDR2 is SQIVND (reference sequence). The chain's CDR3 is CASSIGVDSTEAFF. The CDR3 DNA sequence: TGTGCCAGTAGTATAGGGGTCGACAGCACTGAAGCTTTCTTT.

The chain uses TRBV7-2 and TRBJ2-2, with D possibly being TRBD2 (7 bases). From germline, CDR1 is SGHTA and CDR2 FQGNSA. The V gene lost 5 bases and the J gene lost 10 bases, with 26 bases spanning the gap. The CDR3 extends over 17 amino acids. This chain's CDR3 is CASSLGGGTWDYMELFF. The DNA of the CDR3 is TGTGCCAGCAGCCTAGGGGGGGGGACATGGGATTATATGGAGCTGTTTTTT. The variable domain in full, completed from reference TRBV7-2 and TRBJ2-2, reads GAGVSQSPSNKVTEKGKDVELRCDPISGHTALYWYRQSLGQGLEFLIYFQGNSAPDKSGLPSDRFSAERTGGSVSTLTIQRTQQEDSAVYLCASSLGGGTWDYMELFFGEGSRLTVL.

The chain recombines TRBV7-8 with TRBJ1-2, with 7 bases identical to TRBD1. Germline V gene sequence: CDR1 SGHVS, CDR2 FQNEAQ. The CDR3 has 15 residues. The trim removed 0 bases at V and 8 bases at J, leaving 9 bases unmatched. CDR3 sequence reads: CASSLAPARGPGYTF. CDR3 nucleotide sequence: TGTGCCAGCAGCTTAGCGCCGGCTAGGGGGCCAGGCTACACCTTC.

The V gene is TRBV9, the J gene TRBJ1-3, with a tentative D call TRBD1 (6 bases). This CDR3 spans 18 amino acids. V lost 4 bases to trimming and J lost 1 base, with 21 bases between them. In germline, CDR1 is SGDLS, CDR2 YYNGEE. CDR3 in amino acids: CASSTSGTINSSGNTIYF. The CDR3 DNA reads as TGTGCCAGCAGCACATCCGGGACAATTAATAGTTCTGGAAACACCATATATTTT.

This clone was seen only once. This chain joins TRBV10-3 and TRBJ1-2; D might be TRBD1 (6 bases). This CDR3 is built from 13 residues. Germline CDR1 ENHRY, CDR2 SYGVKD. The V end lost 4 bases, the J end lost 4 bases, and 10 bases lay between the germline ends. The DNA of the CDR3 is TGTGCCATCAGTGGGGGGCAAGTCTATGGCTACACCTTC. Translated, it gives CAISGGQVYGYTF.

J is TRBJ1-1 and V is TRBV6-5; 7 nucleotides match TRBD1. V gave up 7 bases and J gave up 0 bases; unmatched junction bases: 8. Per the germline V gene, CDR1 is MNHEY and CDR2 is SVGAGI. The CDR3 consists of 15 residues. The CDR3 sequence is CASTLRRGLNTEAFF. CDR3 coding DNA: TGTGCCAGCACCTTACGAAGGGGGCTGAACACTGAAGCTTTCTTT.

The CDR3 DNA sequence: TGTGCCAGCAGCGGTATTACAGGGGGCGGAAACACCATATATTTT. Translation gives CASSGITGGGNTIYF. The rearrangement joins TRBV9 to TRBJ1-3; 9 nucleotides agree with TRBD1. The CDR3 sequence is 15 residues long. The V gene end was trimmed by 3 bases and the J gene end by 4 bases; junction bases not matched to a gene: 5. The V gene's germline CDR1 is SGDLS and CDR2 YYNGEE.

The CDR3 DNA sequence: TGTGCCAGCACGACGGAGGGGCTTGGCTACACCTTC. Its protein product is CASTTEGLGYTF. The chain is built from TRBV5-6 and TRBJ1-2; perhaps TRBD1 as D (5 bases). The CDR3 totals 12 residues. Looked up from germline, CDR1 is SGHDT and CDR2 is YYEEEE. The V end lost 6 bases, the J end lost 7 bases, and 13 bases lay between the germline ends.

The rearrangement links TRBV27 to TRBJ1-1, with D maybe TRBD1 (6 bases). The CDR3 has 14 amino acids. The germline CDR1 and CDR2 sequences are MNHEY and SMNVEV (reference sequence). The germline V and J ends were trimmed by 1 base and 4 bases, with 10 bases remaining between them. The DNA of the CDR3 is TGTGCCAGCAGTTTATTACCAGGGGCCACTGAAGCTTTCTTT. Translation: CASSLLPGATEAFF.

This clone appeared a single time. The CDR3 loop is CASSIVPGVTEAFF. DNA for the CDR3: TGTGCCAGTAGTATAGTGCCAGGGGTCACTGAAGCTTTCTTT. The J gene is TRBJ1-1, the V gene TRBV19; maybe TRBD1 (6 bases). Trimming left V 1 base short and J 4 bases short, with 10 bases between. CDR3 length equals 14 residues. Germline values: CDR1 LNHDA, CDR2 SQIVND (reference sequence).

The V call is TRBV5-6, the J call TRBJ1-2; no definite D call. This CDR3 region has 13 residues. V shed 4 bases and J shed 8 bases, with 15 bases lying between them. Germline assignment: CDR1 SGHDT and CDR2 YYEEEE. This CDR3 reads CASSPTGIEGYTF. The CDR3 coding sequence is TGTGCCAGCAGCCCAACCGGGATTGAGGGCTACACCTTC.

This CDR3 reads CASMDRPNYGYTF. The CDR3 coding sequence is TGTGCCAGTATGGACAGACCTAACTATGGCTACACCTTC. The gene calls are TRBV6-5 and TRBJ1-2; TRBD1 might be the D (6 bases). The CDR3 consists of 13 residues. CDR1 and CDR2 from the germline V gene are MNHEY and SVGAGI. The V gene lost 9 bases and the J gene lost 0 bases, with 11 bases spanning the gap.

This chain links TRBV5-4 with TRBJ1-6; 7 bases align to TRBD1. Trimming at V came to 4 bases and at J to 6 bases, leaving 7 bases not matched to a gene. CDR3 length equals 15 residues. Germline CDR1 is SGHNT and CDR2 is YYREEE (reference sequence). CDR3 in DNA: TGTGCCAGCAGCCTCAGGGGACAGCTTAATTCACCCCTCCACTTT. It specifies CASSLRGQLNSPLHF.

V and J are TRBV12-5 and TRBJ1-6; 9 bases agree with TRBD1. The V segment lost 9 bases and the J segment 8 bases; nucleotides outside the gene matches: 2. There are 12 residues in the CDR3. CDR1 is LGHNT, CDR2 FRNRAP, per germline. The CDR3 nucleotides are TGTGCTAGCGGGACAGGGTATTCACCCCTCCACTTT. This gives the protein CASGTGYSPLHF.

The CDR3 here is CASSSDRTYQPQHF. In DNA form, the CDR3 reads TGTGCCAGCAGCTCAGACAGAACCTATCAGCCCCAGCATTTT. The chain is built from TRBV5-6 and TRBJ1-5; TRBD1 might be the D (5 bases). Germline V gene sequence: CDR1 SGHDT, CDR2 YYEEEE. CDR3 length: 14 residues. Trimming removed 3 bases from V and 5 bases from J, with 12 bases in between.

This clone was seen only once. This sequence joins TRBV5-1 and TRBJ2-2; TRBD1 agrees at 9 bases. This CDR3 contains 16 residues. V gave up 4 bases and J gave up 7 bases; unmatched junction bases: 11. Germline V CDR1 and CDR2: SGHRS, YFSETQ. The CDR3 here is CASSRIGQGYNGELFF. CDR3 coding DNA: TGCGCCAGCAGCCGCATCGGACAGGGGTACAACGGGGAGCTGTTTTTT.

In nucleotides, the CDR3 is TGCGCCAGCAGCCAAGATCCCTCAGGAGGCTACACCTTC. It encodes CASSQDPSGGYTF. The chain combines TRBV4-3 with TRBJ1-2; D gene ambiguous. The CDR3 sequence is 13 residues long. Germline CDR1 LGHNA, CDR2 YSLEER. V was trimmed by 0 bases and J by 8 bases, leaving 10 bases between them.

CDR3 amino acids: CASILEAGGRQPQHF. The CDR3 coding sequence is TGTGCCAGCATTTTAGAAGCGGGCGGACGGCAGCCCCAGCATTTT. This sequence joins TRBV6-5 and TRBJ1-5; D call uncertain. From germline, CDR1 is MNHEY and CDR2 SVGAGI. V was shortened by 7 bases and J by 7 bases, with 20 bases between the two germline ends. CDR3 length equals 15 residues.

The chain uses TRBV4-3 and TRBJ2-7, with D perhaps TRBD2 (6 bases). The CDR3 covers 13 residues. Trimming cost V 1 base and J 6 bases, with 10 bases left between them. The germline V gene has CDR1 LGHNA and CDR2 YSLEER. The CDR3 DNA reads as TGCGCCAGCAGCCAAGGGCAGGGAGGCGAGCAGTACTTC. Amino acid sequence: CASSQGQGGEQYF.

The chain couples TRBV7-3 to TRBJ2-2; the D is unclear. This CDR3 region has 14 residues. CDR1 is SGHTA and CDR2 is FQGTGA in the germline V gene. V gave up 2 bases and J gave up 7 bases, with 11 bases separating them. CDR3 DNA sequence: TGTGCCAGCAGCTTATACGGTGCTAACGGGGAGCTGTTTTTT. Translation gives CASSLYGANGELFF.

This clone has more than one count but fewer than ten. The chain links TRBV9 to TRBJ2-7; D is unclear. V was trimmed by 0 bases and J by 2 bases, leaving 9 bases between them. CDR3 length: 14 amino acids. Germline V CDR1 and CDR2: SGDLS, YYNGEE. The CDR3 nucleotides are TGTGCCAGCAGCGTAGACACAGCTACCTACGAGCAGTACTTC. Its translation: CASSVDTATYEQYF. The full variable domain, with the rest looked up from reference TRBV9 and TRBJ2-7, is DSGVTQTPKHLITATGQRVTLRCSPRSGDLSVYWYQQSLDQGLQFLIQYYNGEERAKGNILERFSAQQFPDLHSELNLSSLELGDSALYFCASSVDTATYEQYFGPGTRLTVT.

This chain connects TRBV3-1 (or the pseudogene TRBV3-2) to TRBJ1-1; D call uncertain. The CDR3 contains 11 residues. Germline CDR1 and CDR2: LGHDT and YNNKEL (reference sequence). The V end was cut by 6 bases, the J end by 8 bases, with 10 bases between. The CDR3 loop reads CASRATTEAFF. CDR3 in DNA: TGTGCCAGCAGAGCGACTACCGAAGCTTTCTTT.

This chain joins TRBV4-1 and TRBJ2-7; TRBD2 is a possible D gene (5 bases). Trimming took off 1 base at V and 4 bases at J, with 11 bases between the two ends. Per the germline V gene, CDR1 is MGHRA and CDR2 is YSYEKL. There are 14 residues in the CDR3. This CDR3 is CASSQGMGVYEQYF. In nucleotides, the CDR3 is TGCGCCAGCAGCCAAGGAATGGGAGTGTACGAGCAGTACTTC.

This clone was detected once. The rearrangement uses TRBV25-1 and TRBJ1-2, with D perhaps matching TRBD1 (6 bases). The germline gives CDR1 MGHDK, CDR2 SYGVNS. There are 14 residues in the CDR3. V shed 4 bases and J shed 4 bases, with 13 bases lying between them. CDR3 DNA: TGTGCCAGCAGTGGTCAAACAGGGCGCTATGGCTACACCTTC. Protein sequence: CASSGQTGRYGYTF.

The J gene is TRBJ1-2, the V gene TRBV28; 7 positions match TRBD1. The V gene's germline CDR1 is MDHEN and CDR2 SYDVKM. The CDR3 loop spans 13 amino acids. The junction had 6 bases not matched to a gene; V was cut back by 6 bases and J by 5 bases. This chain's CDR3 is CASRRQGLYGYTF. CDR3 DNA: TGTGCCAGCAGGCGACAGGGACTTTATGGCTACACCTTC.

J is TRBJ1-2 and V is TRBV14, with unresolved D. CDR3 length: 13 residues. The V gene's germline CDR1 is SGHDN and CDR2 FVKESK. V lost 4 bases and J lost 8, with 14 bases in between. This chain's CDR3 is CASSPLITAGYTF. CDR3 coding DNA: TGTGCCAGCAGCCCCCTTATAACAGCCGGCTACACCTTC.

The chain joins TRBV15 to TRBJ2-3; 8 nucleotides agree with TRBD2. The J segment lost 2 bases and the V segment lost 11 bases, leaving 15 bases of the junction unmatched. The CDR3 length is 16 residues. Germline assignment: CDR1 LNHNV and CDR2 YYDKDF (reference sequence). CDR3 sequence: CASTMGSGTFTDTQYF. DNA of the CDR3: TGTGCCTCCACCATGGGTAGCGGGACGTTCACAGATACGCAGTATTTT.

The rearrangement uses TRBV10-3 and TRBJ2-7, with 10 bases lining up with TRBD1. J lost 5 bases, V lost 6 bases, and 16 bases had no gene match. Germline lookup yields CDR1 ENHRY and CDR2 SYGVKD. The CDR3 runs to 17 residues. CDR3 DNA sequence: TGTGCCATCAGCAAGACGGGACAGGGGCACCCTCGGGACGAGCAGTACTTC. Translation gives CAISKTGQGHPRDEQYF.

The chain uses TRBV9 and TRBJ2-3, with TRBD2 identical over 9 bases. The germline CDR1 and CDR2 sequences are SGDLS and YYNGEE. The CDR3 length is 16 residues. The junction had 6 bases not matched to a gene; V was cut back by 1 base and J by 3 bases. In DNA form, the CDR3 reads TGTGCCAGCAGCGTATGGGGCGGGGGGGCTACAGATACGCAGTATTTT. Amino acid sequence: CASSVWGGGATDTQYF.

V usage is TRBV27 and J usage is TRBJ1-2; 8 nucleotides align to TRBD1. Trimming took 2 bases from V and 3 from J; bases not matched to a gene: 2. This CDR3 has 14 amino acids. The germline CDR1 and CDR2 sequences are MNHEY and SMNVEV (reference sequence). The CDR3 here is CASSLNRGYYGYTF. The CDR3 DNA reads TGTGCCAGCAGTTTAAACAGGGGGTACTATGGCTACACCTTC.

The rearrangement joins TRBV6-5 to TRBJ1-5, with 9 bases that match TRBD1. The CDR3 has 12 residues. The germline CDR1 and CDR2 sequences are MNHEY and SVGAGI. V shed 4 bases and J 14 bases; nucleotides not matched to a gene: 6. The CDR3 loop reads CASSSPGTGKHF. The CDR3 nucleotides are TGTGCCAGCAGTTCTCCCGGGACAGGGAAGCATTTT.

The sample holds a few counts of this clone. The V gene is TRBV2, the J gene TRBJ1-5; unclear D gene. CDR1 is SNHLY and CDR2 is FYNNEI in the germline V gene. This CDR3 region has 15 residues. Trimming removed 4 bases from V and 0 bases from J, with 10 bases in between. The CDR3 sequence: CASSGNSNSNQPQHF. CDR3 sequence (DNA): TGTGCCAGCAGTGGTAATAGCAATAGCAATCAGCCCCAGCATTTT.